The 10 T cell receptor beta chains given below trace back to one sample, sequenced in a study of neurological immune-mediated disorders (dated by TCRdb to the late 2010s). Libraries were prepared through 5' RACE. The sequencing machine was an Illumina HiSeq 2500. TCRdb reprocessing: public reads trimmed at Q25 with fastp, clones called with MiXCR, in-frame beta chains kept. Merged by CDR3 protein, the rows form single entries marked with the most common genes and DNA. Counted in this sample were more than 15,000 distinct CDR3 sequences; roughly 15% of them appeared once. The ten most abundant clones make up 7.8% of the sample. Sequenced: CD4+ T cells from blood. These receptor sequences come from a woman aged 55-69 years with HTLV-1-associated myelopathy (HAM/TSP).

This clonotype was detected ten times or more. The J gene is TRBJ1-3, the V gene TRBV29-1; 12 bases match TRBD1. CDR1 and CDR2 (germline): SQVTM, ANQGSEA. The junction had 4 bases not matched to a gene; V was cut back by 6 bases and J by 4 bases. This CDR3 region has 14 residues. The CDR3 DNA reads TGCAGCGTGGGACAGGGGGCAAGAGGAAACACCATATATTTT. Amino acid sequence: CSVGQGARGNTIYF. The variable domain in full, completed from reference TRBV29-1 and TRBJ1-3, reads SAVISQKPSRDICQRGTSLTIQCQVDSQVTMMFWYRQQPGQSLTLIATANQGSEATYESGFVIDKFPISRPNLTFSTLTVSNMSPEDSSIYLCSVGQGARGNTIYFGEGSWLTVV.

This clonotype was recorded many times. The chain is built from TRBV29-1 and TRBJ1-3; D unclear. V lost 8 bases and J lost 3, with 11 bases in between. The CDR3 is made up of 12 amino acids. The germline V gene has CDR1 SQVTM and CDR2 ANQGSEA. CDR3 DNA: TGCAGCTTTTCGGGAAATGGAAACACCATATATTTT. It yields the protein CSFSGNGNTIYF.

To note about this clonotype: The CDR3 does not close with the conserved phenylalanine or tryptophan, likely indicating a read error. This sequence joins TRBV2 and TRBJ2-1, with 8 bases that match TRBD2. Trimming at V came to 6 bases and at J to 5 bases, leaving 9 bases not matched to a gene. The CDR3 covers 15 residues. Germline CDR1 is SNHLY and CDR2 is FYNNEI. The CDR3 protein is CASRGTRKLHNEQFV. In DNA form, the CDR3 reads TGTGCCAGCAGGGGGACTAGAAAGCTCCACAATGAGCAGTTCGTC.

This clonotype was counted many times. CDR3 residues: CASSPDSNQPQHF. CDR3 DNA sequence: TGTGCCAGCAGCCCGGACAGCAATCAGCCCCAGCATTTT. The J gene is TRBJ1-5, the V gene TRBV3-1; D gene ambiguous. Germline V gene data show CDR1 as LGHDT and CDR2 as YNNKEL (reference sequence). V was trimmed by 4 bases and J by 1 base, leaving 5 bases between them. The CDR3 totals 13 residues.

The chain links TRBV6-5 to TRBJ2-2; 7 bases are shared with TRBD2. Looked up from germline, CDR1 is MNHEY and CDR2 is SVGAGI. There are 14 residues in the CDR3. Here the CDR3 reads CVTGLAVYTGELFF. CDR3 bases: TGTGTAACGGGGCTAGCGGTCTACACCGGGGAGCTGTTTTTT.

This clonotype has only a few counts. V usage is TRBV11-2 and J usage is TRBJ2-2; maybe TRBD2 (6 bases). V lost 1 base and J lost 7, with 16 bases in between. The CDR3 contains 16 residues. Germline V CDR1 and CDR2: SGHAT, FQNNGV. CDR3 loop: CASSLASASDGGELFF. The CDR3, as DNA: TGTGCCAGCAGCTTAGCCTCGGCTAGCGATGGCGGGGAGCTGTTTTTT.

This clonotype was counted ten times or more. The chain has TRBV20-1 and TRBJ2-7; D unresolved. The CDR3 extends over 17 amino acids. Trimming stripped 0 bases from V and 2 bases from J, with 20 bases between. CDR1 and CDR2 from the germline V gene are DFQATT and SNEGSKA (reference sequence). CDR3 loop: CSARENRVAASPYEQYF. Here the CDR3 DNA reads TGCAGTGCTAGAGAGAATAGGGTGGCAGCGTCCCCCTACGAGCAGTACTTC.

By share of the sample, this clonotype is medium-sized (0.01 to 0.1%). The chain uses TRBV15 and TRBJ2-1; 10 nucleotides line up with TRBD2. The germline V gene has CDR1 LNHNV and CDR2 YYDKDF (reference sequence). Germline trimming cut 0 bases from V and 4 bases from J; bases unmatched to any gene: 3. The CDR3 is 16 residues long. CDR3 in DNA: TGTGCCACCAGCAGAGATACGACTAGCGGGTACAATGAGCAGTTCTTC. Amino acids: CATSRDTTSGYNEQFF.

In its sample, this clonotype is medium-sized. The gene calls are TRBV5-1 and TRBJ1-2, with D possibly TRBD1 on 5 matching bases. Germline V gene lookup returns CDR1 SGHRS and CDR2 YFSETQ. V was clipped by 1 base and J by 2 bases, with 12 bases between them. CDR3 length equals 15 residues. CDR3 in DNA: TGCGCCAGCAGCTTGTACCCGGAGGGGAACTATGGCTACACCTTC. Its protein product is CASSLYPEGNYGYTF.

This clonotype has at least ten counts. The chain couples TRBV29-1 to TRBJ2-7, with 8 positions matching TRBD1. The V and J ends lost 4 bases and 2 bases, in that order; junction bases with no gene match: 7. The germline gives CDR1 SQVTM, CDR2 ANQGSEA. The CDR3 is 14 residues long. CDR3 in DNA: TGCAGCGTTGCCGATACAGGGGGACCCTACGAGCAGTACTTC. As protein: CSVADTGGPYEQYF.